This T cell receptor (beta chain) stems from a study of blood T cells in healthy people across ages. Across the whole study: About one barcoded beta molecule per two T cells was the capture yield of template switching.

This clonotype was recorded many times. Its target is not known. Caucasian individuals from Russia who were healthy and aged about 6 to 100 acted as donors. Whole-study results and caveats: No conclusive comparison of naive versus antigen-experienced cells was possible with unsorted PBMCs.

Using a J-beta primer mix together with a sample-barcoded 5' primer, a second PCR was run for 7 to 11 cycles. TCRdb ran MiXCR on the 5' RACE reads and lists one entry per CDR3 protein. The data show about 280,000 distinct CDR3 sequences, 27% seen once. In germline, CDR1 is MGHRA, CDR2 YSYEKL. The CDR3 consists of 15 residues. Trimming left V 1 base short and J 2 bases short, with 10 bases between. This receptor was obtained from a woman in her seventies in good health. The specimen sequenced was blood. The genes are TRBV4-1 and TRBJ2-3, with D tentatively TRBD1 or TRBD2 (5 bases each). For the CDR3, the DNA is TGCGCCAGCAGCCAAGGAGGGGACCCCACAGATACGCAGTATTTT. It encodes CASSQGGDPTDTQYF.